This paragraph reports one TCR beta chain. Both 60 Vbeta primers and 13 Jbeta primers went into the PCR. Some clones are missing from TCRdb's copy, which holds only in-frame ones; the method was immunoSEQ multiplex PCR. The table lists around 130,000 clones, about 79% of them singletons, with around 3% in the top ten. The record originates from a study of cytomegalovirus exposure and HLA in healthy donors. The ends were cut back, 6 bases at V and 4 bases at J, with 15 bases in the middle. CDR3 size: 14 residues. Germline loops: CDR1 SGHTA, CDR2 FQGNSA. The TCR was taken from a woman aged 18-29 years in good health and CMV-seropositive. The chain joins TRBV7-2 to TRBJ2-5, with a possible D match to TRBD2 (6 bases). The sequencing input was PBMCs. The CDR3 reads CASSGRDLGETQYF. As DNA, the CDR3 is TGTGCCAGCAGTGGCCGGGACTTGGGAGAGACCCAGTACTTC.